The rows below give T cell receptor beta chains drawn from one sample of a study of preoperative IRX-2 immunotherapy in early breast cancer. The table came from immunoSEQ multiplex PCR; TCRdb's copy has only in-frame clones and leaves some out. The profile covers 20,000 to 30,000 clones, with about three quarters appearing a single time and around 6.5% taken by the ten largest. The source was lymph node tissue, collected after IRX-2 immunotherapy. These receptors were collected from a human donor with breast cancer. Both conserved end residues are part of each CDR3. Clone size is shown for a subset of rows, as once, few, many or a class of expanded clone.

TRBV6-8	TRBJ1-5	.	15	CASRTTGGSNQPQHF
TRBV29-1	TRBJ2-3	.	13	CSVEGSVSDTQYF
TRBV30	TRBJ2-6	.	17	CAWSVPPAGAGANVLTF
TRBV5-1	TRBJ2-5	.	14	CASSSGGKQETQYF
TRBV11-3	TRBJ2-7	.	14	CASSLGTGSYEQYF
TRBV7-4	TRBJ1-5	.	15	CASSLFSRDTIPQHF
TRBV6-8	TRBJ2-4	.	15	CASWTGVRAKNIQYF
TRBV18	TRBJ1-4	.	17	CASSPTLLPRINEKLFF
TRBV15	TRBJ2-3	.	18	CATSSGTGGTLSTDTQYF
TRBV19	TRBJ1-2	few	15	CASSIIRDHTKGYTF
TRBV19	TRBJ2-7	.	15	CASSPTGTGGDEQYF
TRBV6-7	TRBJ2-7	.	11	CASSEAYEQYF
TRBV6-8	TRBJ2-3	.	16	CASSPEGAGVADTQYF
TRBV7-6	TRBJ1-2	once	16	CASSPIGDGANYGYTF
TRBV11-3	TRBJ1-3	few	14	CASSPRQGINTIYF
TRBV14	TRBJ1-5	.	13	CASSRQALGAQHF
TRBV5-1	TRBJ2-5	.	17	CASSEPTTVGYQETQYF
TRBV10-2	TRBJ1-2	once	13	CASSGLTNYGYTF
TRBV7-7	TRBJ1-2	.	17	CASSPEAPGQGDYGYTF
TRBV11-3	TRBJ2-7	.	15	CASSPGQGISYEQYF
TRBV11-3	TRBJ2-3	.	15	CASSLLGVSTDTQYF
TRBV6-8	TRBJ2-3	few	17	CASREGDHLLGTDTQYF
TRBV11-3	TRBJ1-2	.	15	CASSLVPEPNYGYTF
TRBV15	TRBJ2-7	medium-sized	14	CATSRDRQSSEQYF
TRBV11-3	TRBJ2-1	.	14	CASSLETGVDEQFF
TRBV1	TRBJ1-3	few	16	CASSQDHRGPGNTIYF
TRBV12-5	TRBJ1-2	few	14	CASTYDREDYGYTF
TRBV6-8	TRBJ1-1	.	12	CASSGGNTEAFF
TRBV11-3	TRBJ2-5	.	15	CASSGDGNTGETQYF
TRBV19	TRBJ1-1	once	15	CASSIAGAPNTEAFF
TRBV18	TRBJ1-1	once	13	CASSPRYDTEAFF
TRBV6-8	TRBJ2-7	few	15	CASSYSRPGQYEQYF
TRBV7-6	TRBJ2-7	once	15	CASSRGTGGPYEQYF
TRBV28	TRBJ1-2	.	15	CASSRGGQTNYGYTF
TRBV6-8	TRBJ1-2	.	17	CASIDGSTGGSNYGYTF
TRBV6-8	TRBJ2-6	.	18	CASSTPGQGTAGANVLTF
TRBV23-1	TRBJ2-5	.	15	CASRHRTGVLETQYF
TRBV6-8	TRBJ2-7	.	15	CASSYSRLLTGEQYF
TRBV19	TRBJ2-4	.	13	CASSGGGHGVQYF
TRBV19	TRBJ2-6	.	18	CASRRVPGPSSGANVLTF